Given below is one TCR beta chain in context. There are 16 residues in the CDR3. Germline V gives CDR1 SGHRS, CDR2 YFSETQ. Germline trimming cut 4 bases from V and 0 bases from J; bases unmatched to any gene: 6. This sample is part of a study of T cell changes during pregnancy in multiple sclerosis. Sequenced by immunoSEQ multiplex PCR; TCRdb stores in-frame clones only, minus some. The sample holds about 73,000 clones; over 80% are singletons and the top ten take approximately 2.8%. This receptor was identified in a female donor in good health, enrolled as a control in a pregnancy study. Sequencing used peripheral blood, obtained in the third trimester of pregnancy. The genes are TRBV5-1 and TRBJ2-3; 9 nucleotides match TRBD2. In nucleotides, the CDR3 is TGCGCCAGCAGCGCCCGACTAGCGGTGAGCACAGATACGCAGTATTTT. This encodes CASSARLAVSTDTQYF.